This TCR beta chain was captured in a study of memory CD4+ T cells and cytomegalovirus serostatus. General study results and limits: Of under 200 reported CMV TCRbeta sequences, about 67 were found in memory CD4+ repertoires. Median bootstrapped AUC for CMV status was just over 0.94 originally, about 0.9 US-trained.

Germline-derived CDR1 and CDR2 are GTSNPN and SVGIG (reference sequence). The CDR3 contains 12 residues. The ends were cut back, 5 bases at V and 1 base at J, with 8 bases in the middle. The sort gate was single viable CD3+CD4+CD8-CD45RO+ cells for memory CD4+ T cells. CD4+ T cells were isolated by positive magnetic selection. Note on this clone: What it recognizes is unknown.

The repertoire was sequenced with immunoSEQ multiplex PCR; TCRdb's copy has only in-frame clones and lacks some. The sample consists of about 59,000 clones, roughly three quarters of them appearing once. The TCR originated in an adult in good health and CMV-seronegative. Sequencing was performed on memory CD4+ T cells from blood. V and J are TRBV30 and TRBJ1-1; tentative D call: TRBD1 (5 bases). CDR3 loop: CAWSRENTEAFF. The CDR3 DNA reads as TGTGCCTGGTCCAGGGAGAACACTGAAGCTTTCTTT.